This T cell receptor (beta chain) was identified in a study of T cell responses to AZD1222 COVID-19 vaccine. Study results and limitations: Reportedly, nearly half the spike-specific TCRs target unmutated variant regions.

V lost 0 bases, J lost 3 bases, and 23 bases lay in between. The CDR3 length is 20 residues. Germline V gene lookup returns CDR1 LNHDA and CDR2 SQIVND (reference sequence). The protocol was immunoSEQ multiplex PCR, while the TCRdb copy is restricted to in-frame clones and leaves out a portion. This sample has some 130,000 clones, with 84% found just once. In this sample, this clone turned up once. Antigen specificity is unknown. This receptor was taken from an adult in good health. The chain links TRBV19 to TRBJ2-2; TRBD2 is a possible D gene (6 bases). The material sequenced was peripheral blood, taken on day 0 of AZD1222 vaccination. The CDR3 spells CASSIDRRRGLKRDTGELFF. CDR3 bases: TGTGCCAGTAGTATAGATAGGAGGCGCGGCCTAAAGCGGGACACCGGGGAGCTGTTTTTT.